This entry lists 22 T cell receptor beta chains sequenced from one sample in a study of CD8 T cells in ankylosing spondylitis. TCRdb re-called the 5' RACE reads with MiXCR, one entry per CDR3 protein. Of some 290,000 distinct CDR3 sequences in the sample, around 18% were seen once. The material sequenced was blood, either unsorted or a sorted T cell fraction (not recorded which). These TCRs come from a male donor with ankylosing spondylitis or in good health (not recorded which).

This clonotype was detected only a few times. CDR3 region: CASRTTGYNEQFF. The CDR3 nucleotides are TGTGCCAGCAGAACTACAGGGTACAATGAGCAGTTCTTC. The chain recombines TRBV25-1 with TRBJ2-1, with D possibly TRBD1 on 6 matching bases. V lost 6 bases, J lost 4 bases, and 10 bases lay in between. There are 13 residues in the CDR3. Germline V CDR1 and CDR2: MGHDK, SYGVNS.

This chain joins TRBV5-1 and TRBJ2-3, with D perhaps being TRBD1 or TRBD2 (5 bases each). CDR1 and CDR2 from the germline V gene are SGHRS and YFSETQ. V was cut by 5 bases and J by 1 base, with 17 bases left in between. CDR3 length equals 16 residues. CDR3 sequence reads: CASRPEGQLRTDTQYF. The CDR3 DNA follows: TGCGCCAGCAGACCCGAGGGGCAGCTACGCACAGATACGCAGTATTTT.

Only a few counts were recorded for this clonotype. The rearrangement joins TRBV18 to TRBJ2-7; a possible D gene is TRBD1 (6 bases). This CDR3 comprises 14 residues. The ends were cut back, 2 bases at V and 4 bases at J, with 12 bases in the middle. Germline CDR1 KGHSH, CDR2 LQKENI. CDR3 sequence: CASSPTGTSYEQYV. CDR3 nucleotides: TGTGCCAGCTCACCAACCGGGACAAGTTACGAGCAGTACGTC.

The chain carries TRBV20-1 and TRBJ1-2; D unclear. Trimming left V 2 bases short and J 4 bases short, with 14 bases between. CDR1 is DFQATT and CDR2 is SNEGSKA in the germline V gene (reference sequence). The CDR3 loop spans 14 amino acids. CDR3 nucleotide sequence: TGCAGTGCTAGACTCTCACACGCACTCTATGGCTACACCTTC. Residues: CSARLSHALYGYTF.

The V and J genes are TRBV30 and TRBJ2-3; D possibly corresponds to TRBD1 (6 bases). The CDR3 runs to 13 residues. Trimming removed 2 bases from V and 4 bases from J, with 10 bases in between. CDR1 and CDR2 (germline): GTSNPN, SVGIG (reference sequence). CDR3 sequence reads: CAWSRDISDTQYF. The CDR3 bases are TGTGCCTGGAGTCGGGACATTTCAGATACGCAGTATTTT.

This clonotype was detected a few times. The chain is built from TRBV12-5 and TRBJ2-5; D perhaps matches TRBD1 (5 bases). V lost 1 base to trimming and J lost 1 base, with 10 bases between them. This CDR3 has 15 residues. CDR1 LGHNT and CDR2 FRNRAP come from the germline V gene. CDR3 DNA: TGTGCTAGTGGTTTGGGGGCAGGGATCCAAGAGACCCAGTACTTC. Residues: CASGLGAGIQETQYF.

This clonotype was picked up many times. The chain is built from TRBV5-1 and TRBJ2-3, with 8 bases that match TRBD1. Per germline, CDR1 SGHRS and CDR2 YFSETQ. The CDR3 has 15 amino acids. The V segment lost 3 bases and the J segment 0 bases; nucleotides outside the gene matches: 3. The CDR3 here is CASSSRTGSTDTQYF. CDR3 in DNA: TGCGCCAGCAGCTCCCGGACAGGGAGCACAGATACGCAGTATTTT.

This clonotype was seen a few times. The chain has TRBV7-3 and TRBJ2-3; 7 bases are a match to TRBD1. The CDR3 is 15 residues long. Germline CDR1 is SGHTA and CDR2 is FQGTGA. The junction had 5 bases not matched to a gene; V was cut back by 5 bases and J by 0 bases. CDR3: CASSPGTASTDTQYF. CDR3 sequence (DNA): TGTGCCAGCAGCCCTGGGACAGCCAGCACAGATACGCAGTATTTT. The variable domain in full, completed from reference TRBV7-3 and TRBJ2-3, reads GAGVSQTPSNKVTEKGKYVELRCDPISGHTALYWYRQSLGQGPEFLIYFQGTGAADDSGLPNDRFFAVRPEGSVSTLKIQRTERGDSAVYLCASSPGTASTDTQYFGPGTRLTVL.

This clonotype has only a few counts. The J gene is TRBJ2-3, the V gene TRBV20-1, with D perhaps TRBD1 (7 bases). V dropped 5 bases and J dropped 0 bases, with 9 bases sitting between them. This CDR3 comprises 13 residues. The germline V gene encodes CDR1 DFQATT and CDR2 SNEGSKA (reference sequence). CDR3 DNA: TGCAGTGCTCCAGGGGGGAGCACAGATACGCAGTATTTT. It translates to CSAPGGSTDTQYF.

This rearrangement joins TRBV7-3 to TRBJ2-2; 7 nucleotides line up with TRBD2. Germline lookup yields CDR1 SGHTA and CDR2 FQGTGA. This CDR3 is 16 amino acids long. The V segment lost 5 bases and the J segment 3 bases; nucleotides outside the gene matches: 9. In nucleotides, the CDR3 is TGTGCCAGCAGCCTACACCAAGCGGGGTACACCGGGGAGCTGTTTTTT. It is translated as CASSLHQAGYTGELFF.

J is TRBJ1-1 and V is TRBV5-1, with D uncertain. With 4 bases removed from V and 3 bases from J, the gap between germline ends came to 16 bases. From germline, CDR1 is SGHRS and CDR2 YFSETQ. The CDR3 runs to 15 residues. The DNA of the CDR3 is TGCGCCAGCAGCGATACCGGGGATATAGACACTGAAGCTTTCTTT. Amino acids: CASSDTGDIDTEAFF.

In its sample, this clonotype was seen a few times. The CDR3 is CATSGWRTGELFF. The CDR3 nucleotides read TGTGCCACCAGTGGTTGGCGTACCGGGGAGCTGTTTTTT. The chain is built from TRBV24-1 and TRBJ2-2; D call uncertain. CDR1 and CDR2 (germline): KGHDR, SFDVKD. This CDR3 region has 13 residues. V lost 5 bases, J lost 5 bases, and 8 bases lay in between.

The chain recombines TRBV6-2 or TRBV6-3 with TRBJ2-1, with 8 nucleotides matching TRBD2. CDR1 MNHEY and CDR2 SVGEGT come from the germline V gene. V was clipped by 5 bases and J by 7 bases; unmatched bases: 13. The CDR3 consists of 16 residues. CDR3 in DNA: TGTGCCAGCAGTAACCCCCCGGGGGGGGTTGTAAATGAGCAGTTCTTC. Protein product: CASSNPPGGVVNEQFF.

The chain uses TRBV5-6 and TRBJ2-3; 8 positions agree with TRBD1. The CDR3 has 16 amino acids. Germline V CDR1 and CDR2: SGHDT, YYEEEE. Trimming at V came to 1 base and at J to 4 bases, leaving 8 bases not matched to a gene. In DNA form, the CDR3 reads TGTGCCAGCAGCTTGCCCGGACAGGGATTCGCAGATACGCAGTATTTT. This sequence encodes CASSLPGQGFADTQYF.

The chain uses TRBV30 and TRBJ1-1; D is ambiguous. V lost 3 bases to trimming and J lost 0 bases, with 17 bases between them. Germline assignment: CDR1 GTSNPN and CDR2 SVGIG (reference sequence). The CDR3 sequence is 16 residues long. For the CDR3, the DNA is TGTGCCTGGAGATCCCCCCGCGGCTTAATGAACACTGAAGCTTTCTTT. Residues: CAWRSPRGLMNTEAFF.

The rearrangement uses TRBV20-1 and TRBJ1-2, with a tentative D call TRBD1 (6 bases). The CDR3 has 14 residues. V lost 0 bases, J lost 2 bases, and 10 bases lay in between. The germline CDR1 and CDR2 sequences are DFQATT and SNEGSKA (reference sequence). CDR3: CSARDGQGNYGYTF. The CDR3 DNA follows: TGCAGTGCTAGAGATGGGCAGGGGAACTATGGCTACACCTTC.

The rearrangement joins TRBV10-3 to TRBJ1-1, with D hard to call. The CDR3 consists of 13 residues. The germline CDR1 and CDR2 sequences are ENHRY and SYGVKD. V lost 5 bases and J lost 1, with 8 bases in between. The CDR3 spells CAISRTANTEAFF. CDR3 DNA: TGTGCCATCAGTAGGACGGCGAACACTGAAGCTTTCTTT.

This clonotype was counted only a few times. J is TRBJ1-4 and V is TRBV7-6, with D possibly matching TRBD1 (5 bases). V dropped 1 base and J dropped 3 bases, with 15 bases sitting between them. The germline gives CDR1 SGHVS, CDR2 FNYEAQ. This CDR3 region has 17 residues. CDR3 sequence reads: CASSLDAREVSNEKLFF. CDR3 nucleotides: TGTGCCAGCAGCTTAGACGCCAGGGAGGTATCTAATGAAAAACTGTTTTTT.

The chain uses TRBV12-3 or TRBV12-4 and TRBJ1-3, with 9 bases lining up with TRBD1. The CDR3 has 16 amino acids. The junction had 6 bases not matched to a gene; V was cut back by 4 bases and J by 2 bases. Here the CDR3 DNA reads TGTGCCAGCAGTTGGGGACAGGGCGAAACTGGAAACACCATATATTTT. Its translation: CASSWGQGETGNTIYF.

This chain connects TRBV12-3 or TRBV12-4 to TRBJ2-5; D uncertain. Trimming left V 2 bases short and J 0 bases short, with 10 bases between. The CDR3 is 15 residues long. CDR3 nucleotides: TGTGCCAGCAGTTTACAAGTGAGAGACCAAGAGACCCAGTACTTC. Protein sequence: CASSLQVRDQETQYF.

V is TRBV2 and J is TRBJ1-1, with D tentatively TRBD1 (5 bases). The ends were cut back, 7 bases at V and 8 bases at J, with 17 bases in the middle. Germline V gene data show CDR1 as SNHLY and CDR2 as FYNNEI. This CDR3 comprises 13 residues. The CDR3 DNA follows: TGTGCCAGCATCCCTCTCGGGACTGCAGAAGCTTTCTTT. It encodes CASIPLGTAEAFF.

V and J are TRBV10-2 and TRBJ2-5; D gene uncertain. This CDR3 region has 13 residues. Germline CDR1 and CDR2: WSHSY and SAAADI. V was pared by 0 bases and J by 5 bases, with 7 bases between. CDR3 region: CASSESGWETQYF. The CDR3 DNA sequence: TGCGCCAGCAGTGAGTCAGGGTGGGAGACCCAGTACTTC.